Sequencing of this TCR beta chain was carried out in a study of cytomegalovirus exposure and HLA in healthy donors. Study outcomes and limitations: Confirmation in vitro established that a few CMV-associated chains were specific for CMV antigens.

Primers included in the PCR were 60 Vbeta and 13 Jbeta primers. Generated by immunoSEQ multiplex PCR, the TCRdb table keeps only in-frame clones and is missing some. The sample lists approximately 100,000 clones, more than 65% seen once, with 0.6% to 1% in the top ten. Comment on this clone: Antigen specificity is unknown.

Germline V gene lookup returns CDR1 SNHLY and CDR2 FYNNEI. CDR3 length equals 14 residues. With 0 bases removed from V and 1 base from J, the gap between germline ends came to 5 bases. This chain uses TRBV2 with TRBJ2-3; D is unclear. Sequenced material: PBMCs. This clonotype was sampled from a boy between 10 and 17 years old in good health and CMV-seronegative. In nucleotides, the CDR3 is TGTGCCAGCAGTGAAGCTATAGGCACAGATACGCAGTATTTT. It yields the protein CASSEAIGTDTQYF.